The 31 T cell receptor beta chains listed next were all sequenced from one sample in a study of blood T cell repertoires in COVID-19. The protocol was immunoSEQ multiplex PCR, while the TCRdb copy is restricted to in-frame clones and leaves out a portion. The top ten hold 2.1% of the sample, which has approximately 51,000 clones, about 89% seen once. Sequencing was performed on peripheral blood. The origin of the receptors is a woman older than 75 with COVID-19, enrolled during active disease.

The rearrangement uses TRBV7-8 and TRBJ1-1; D possibly corresponds to TRBD1 (5 bases). The CDR3 contains 13 residues. V lost 3 bases and J lost 11, with 16 bases in between. CDR1 is SGHVS, CDR2 FQNEAQ, per germline. As DNA, the CDR3 is TGTGCCAGCAGCTTGCAGGGCCAAGGAGAGGCTTTCTTT. Its protein is CASSLQGQGEAFF.

The chain joins TRBV7-2 to TRBJ2-2, with TRBD2 matching over 10 bases. From germline, CDR1 is SGHTA and CDR2 FQGNSA. V was pared by 4 bases and J by 4 bases, with 12 bases of the junction left unmatched. The CDR3 has 18 amino acids. The CDR3 protein is CASSSGLARGVGTGELFF. CDR3 nucleotide sequence: TGTGCCAGCAGCTCGGGACTAGCGAGAGGGGTGGGCACCGGGGAGCTGTTTTTT.

The chain employs TRBV28 and TRBJ1-2; no definite D call. Germline assignment: CDR1 MDHEN and CDR2 SYDVKM. Trimming stripped 4 bases from V and 4 bases from J, with 16 bases between. The CDR3 is 15 residues long. The CDR3 here is CASSSPGLYSYGYTF. CDR3 bases: TGTGCCAGCAGTTCTCCCGGACTTTACAGCTATGGCTACACCTTC.

V is TRBV19 and J is TRBJ2-2, with D uncertain. Germline values: CDR1 LNHDA, CDR2 SQIVND (reference sequence). Between the trimmed V and J ends, which lost 3 bases and 1 base, there was a span of 6 bases. The CDR3 consists of 14 residues. The CDR3 DNA is TGTGCCAGTAGTATCGCAGGGAACACCGGGGAGCTGTTTTTT. Translating it yields CASSIAGNTGELFF.

The chain joins TRBV28 to TRBJ2-1; D perhaps matches TRBD1 (6 bases). The V gene's germline CDR1 is MDHEN and CDR2 SYDVKM. Trimming took 7 bases from V and 8 from J, leaving 27 bases between them. This CDR3 is 17 amino acids long. The DNA of the CDR3 is TGTGCCAGCAATCCGGGACAAGGGTTTTTTTATAGCGATGAGCAGTTCTTC. It codes for CASNPGQGFFYSDEQFF.

The chain combines TRBV7-8 with TRBJ1-5, with 7 nucleotides matching TRBD1. CDR3 length equals 16 residues. The V segment lost 3 bases and the J segment 0 bases; nucleotides outside the gene matches: 5. The V gene's germline CDR1 is SGHVS and CDR2 FQNEAQ. For the CDR3, the DNA is TGTGCCAGCAGCTTCGGACAGGACGTTAGCAATCAGCCCCAGCATTTT. It yields the protein CASSFGQDVSNQPQHF.

The chain carries TRBV28 and TRBJ1-2; TRBD1 agrees at 7 bases. This CDR3 has 14 amino acids. Per germline, CDR1 MDHEN and CDR2 SYDVKM. J was trimmed by 0 bases and V by 6 bases; bases with no gene match: 4. The CDR3 region has the DNA TGTGCCAGCAGGGGGGACAGACCTAACTATGGCTACACCTTC. Protein product: CASRGDRPNYGYTF.

This clone has only one observation. The chain carries TRBV11-2 and TRBJ1-4; 8 bases align to TRBD1. There are 14 residues in the CDR3. Losses at the gene ends were 5 bases for V and 6 bases for J; bases not matched to a gene: 5. The germline V gene has CDR1 SGHAT and CDR2 FQNNGV. CDR3 region: CASSPGQGYEKLFF. CDR3 coding DNA: TGTGCCAGCAGCCCAGGACAGGGATATGAAAAACTGTTTTTT.

CDR3 in DNA: TGCGCCAGCAGCGCAGACAGGGGTTCTGGAAACACCATATATTTT. Its protein is CASSADRGSGNTIYF. The chain combines TRBV5-1 with TRBJ1-3; 8 bases map to TRBD1. This CDR3 is built from 15 residues. Looked up from germline, CDR1 is SGHRS and CDR2 is YFSETQ. Losses at the gene ends were 4 bases for V and 1 base for J; bases not matched to a gene: 4.

This clone was counted between two and nine times. This chain joins TRBV5-1 and TRBJ1-2; D not certain. Germline V gives CDR1 SGHRS, CDR2 YFSETQ. CDR3 size: 13 residues. Trimming took off 3 bases at V and 7 bases at J, with 13 bases between the two ends. This CDR3 reads CASSSGSPGGYTF. The CDR3 DNA sequence: TGCGCCAGCAGCTCGGGGTCGCCCGGTGGCTACACCTTC.

This clone appeared a single time. This chain joins TRBV7-9 and TRBJ1-3; TRBD1 matches 9 bases. The CDR3 covers 18 residues. Per the germline V gene, CDR1 is SEHNR and CDR2 is FQNEAQ (reference sequence). The junction had 9 bases not matched to a gene; V was cut back by 1 base and J by 2 bases. CDR3 coding DNA: TGTGCCAGCAGCTTAGAAAGGTTGCGGGACAGGGCTGGAAACACCATATATTTT. This translates into CASSLERLRDRAGNTIYF.

The chain joins TRBV9 to TRBJ1-4, with D possibly being TRBD1 (5 bases). This CDR3 contains 15 residues. Germline CDR1 reads SGDLS; CDR2 reads YYNGEE. V was cut by 1 base and J by 7 bases, with 14 bases left in between. The CDR3 protein is CASSVIGGFGEKLFF. In DNA form, the CDR3 reads TGTGCCAGCAGCGTAATTGGGGGGTTTGGTGAAAAACTGTTTTTT. Based on the CDR3 plus reference TRBV9 and TRBJ1-4, the full variable domain is DSGVTQTPKHLITATGQRVTLRCSPRSGDLSVYWYQQSLDQGLQFLIQYYNGEERAKGNILERFSAQQFPDLHSELNLSSLELGDSALYFCASSVIGGFGEKLFFGSGTQLSVL.

This chain links TRBV24-1 with TRBJ2-3, with 11 bases fitting TRBD2. The CDR3 contains 18 residues. The germline CDR1 and CDR2 sequences are KGHDR and SFDVKD. V trimming: 4 bases; J trimming: 0 bases; junction bases outside the gene matches: 8. The CDR3 region has the DNA TGTGCCACCAGTGACTACGGGACTAGCGGATATAGCACAGATACGCAGTATTTT. Encoded protein: CATSDYGTSGYSTDTQYF.

The chain uses TRBV19 and TRBJ1-1, with TRBD1 identical over 8 bases. The germline V gene has CDR1 LNHDA and CDR2 SQIVND (reference sequence). The CDR3 sequence is 14 residues long. With 4 bases clipped from V and 5 bases from J, the junction kept 6 bases outside the gene matches. As DNA, the CDR3 is TGTGCCAGTAGTACATGGACAGGGTGGACTGAAGCTTTCTTT. The encoded protein is CASSTWTGWTEAFF.

The chain recombines TRBV14 with TRBJ2-1; 8 positions agree with TRBD2. Germline V gene sequence: CDR1 SGHDN, CDR2 FVKESK. V shed 1 base, J shed 0 bases, and the junction held 2 bases outside the gene matches. The CDR3 has 16 amino acids. CDR3 DNA: TGTGCCAGCAGCCAAGTAGCGGGGAGCTCCTACAATGAGCAGTTCTTC. Translation: CASSQVAGSSYNEQFF.

The rearrangement uses TRBV28 and TRBJ1-1, with D perhaps TRBD1 (5 bases). Germline-derived CDR1 and CDR2 are MDHEN and SYDVKM. This CDR3 comprises 15 residues. V lost 5 bases and J lost 1, with 14 bases in between. Here the CDR3 DNA reads TGTGCCAGCAGTCCGACGACAGAACGGAACACTGAAGCTTTCTTT. As protein: CASSPTTERNTEAFF. Combining the CDR3 with reference TRBV28 and TRBJ1-1 gives the whole variable domain DVKVTQSSRYLVKRTGEKVFLECVQDMDHENMFWYRQDPGLGLRLIYFSYDVKMKEKGDIPEGYSVSREKKERFSLILESASTNQTSMYLCASSPTTERNTEAFFGQGTRLTVV.

The chain has TRBV4-1 and TRBJ1-1; D call uncertain. Germline lookup yields CDR1 MGHRA and CDR2 YSYEKL. The CDR3 is 13 residues long. The V end was cut by 3 bases, the J end by 6 bases, with 11 bases between. The CDR3 here is CASSHSTVSEAFF. DNA of the CDR3: TGCGCCAGCAGCCACTCCACGGTCTCTGAAGCTTTCTTT.

This clone was picked up a small number of times. The chain combines TRBV24-1 with TRBJ1-4, with 8 positions matching TRBD1. The CDR3 is 17 amino acids. The germline V gene has CDR1 KGHDR and CDR2 SFDVKD. The junction had 8 bases not matched to a gene; V was cut back by 4 bases and J by 2 bases. The CDR3 nucleotides are TGTGCCACCAGTGAACCTGACAGGGGAAATACTAATGAAAAACTGTTTTTT. Amino acid sequence: CATSEPDRGNTNEKLFF.

The chain combines TRBV5-6 with TRBJ2-7, with 7 bases aligning to TRBD1. CDR3 size: 17 residues. J lost 4 bases, V lost 4 bases, and 17 bases had no gene match. From germline, CDR1 is SGHDT and CDR2 YYEEEE. The CDR3 DNA follows: TGTGCCAGCAGCACAACCCTTACAGGGGCCCGAGGATACGAGCAGTACTTC. As protein: CASSTTLTGARGYEQYF.

This chain connects TRBV7-2 to TRBJ2-5; D is possibly TRBD2 (6 bases). The CDR3 length is 16 residues. Trimming shortened V by 1 base and J by 6 bases, and 18 bases separated the two germline ends. The V gene's germline CDR1 is SGHTA and CDR2 FQGNSA. CDR3 in DNA: TGTGCCAGCAGCTTAGATTACGGAGGGCCTGTAAAGACCCAGTACTTC. Translation gives CASSLDYGGPVKTQYF.

The chain links TRBV18 to TRBJ1-3, with D unresolved. The CDR3 is made up of 17 amino acids. V lost 0 bases and J lost 0, with 12 bases in between. Germline CDR1 is KGHSH and CDR2 is LQKENI. This chain's CDR3 is CASSPPAPRLSGNTIYF. The CDR3 region has the DNA TGTGCCAGCTCACCACCAGCTCCCCGCCTCTCTGGAAACACCATATATTTT.

The chain is built from TRBV5-1 and TRBJ2-5, with no clear D. The CDR3 length is 13 residues. Trimming removed 4 bases at V and 4 bases at J, with 11 bases between. Germline CDR1 reads SGHRS; CDR2 reads YFSETQ. The CDR3 DNA sequence: TGCGCCAGCAGCCCGAGCAGGATAGAGACCCAGTACTTC. As protein: CASSPSRIETQYF.

This CDR3 is CASSEWDRGRSGKPQHF. CDR3 sequence (DNA): TGCGCCAGCAGTGAGTGGGACAGGGGAAGGAGTGGTAAGCCCCAGCATTTT. The genes are TRBV10-2 and TRBJ1-5; TRBD1 aligns across 10 bases. This CDR3 region has 17 residues. Germline CDR1 WSHSY, CDR2 SAAADI. V was clipped by 1 base and J by 8 bases; unmatched bases: 11.

This chain connects TRBV15 to TRBJ2-1; TRBD2 aligns across 9 bases. The germline CDR1 and CDR2 sequences are LNHNV and YYDKDF (reference sequence). The CDR3 sequence is 16 residues long. V lost 5 bases, J lost 7 bases, and 12 bases stayed unmatched. The CDR3 DNA reads as TGTGCCACCAGCGGATTAGCGGGAGTAGAGGGTAATGAGCAGTTCTTC. Its translation is CATSGLAGVEGNEQFF.

CDR3 amino acids: CASSPVRDFQETQYF. CDR3 DNA: TGTGCCAGCTCACCAGTCAGGGACTTCCAAGAGACCCAGTACTTC. This sequence joins TRBV18 and TRBJ2-5; possibly TRBD2 for D (6 bases). Trimming cost V 2 bases and J 1 base, with 11 bases left between them. CDR3 size: 15 residues. The V gene's germline CDR1 is KGHSH and CDR2 LQKENI.

This rearrangement joins TRBV11-3 to TRBJ2-7; weak D call: TRBD2 (6 bases). The CDR3 runs 15 residues. Trimming shortened V by 4 bases and J by 2 bases, and 15 bases separated the two germline ends. Germline CDR1 is SGHNT and CDR2 is YENEEA. CDR3 sequence (DNA): TGTGCCAGCAGCTCCCAGGCGGGGAAGACCTACGAGCAGTACTTC. This sequence encodes CASSSQAGKTYEQYF.

The V gene is TRBV13, the J gene TRBJ1-1; possibly TRBD1 for D (5 bases). Germline CDR1 is PRHDT and CDR2 is FYEKMQ (reference sequence). V was shortened by 3 bases and J by 5 bases, with 13 bases between the two germline ends. The CDR3 extends over 14 amino acids. The CDR3 region is CASSFGGVVTEAFF. CDR3 nucleotides: TGTGCCAGCAGCTTTGGGGGGGTCGTTACTGAAGCTTTCTTT.

The rearrangement links TRBV7-9 to TRBJ1-5, with unresolved D. The CDR3 has 14 residues. Germline V gives CDR1 SEHNR, CDR2 FQNEAQ (reference sequence). Trimming shortened V by 5 bases and J by 2 bases, and 10 bases separated the two germline ends. CDR3 DNA sequence: TGTGCCAGCAGCCCCCGCGGGGGCAATCAGCCCCAGCATTTT. Its protein is CASSPRGGNQPQHF.

The sample holds one count of this clone. The rearrangement links TRBV5-4 to TRBJ1-2; D unresolved. With 3 bases removed from V and 3 bases from J, the gap between germline ends came to 15 bases. The CDR3 extends over 15 amino acids. Germline V gene lookup returns CDR1 SGHNT and CDR2 YYREEE (reference sequence). The CDR3 DNA sequence: TGTGCCAGCAGCTCCCCGGGGAGGGCGTACTATGGCTACACCTTC. Its translation is CASSSPGRAYYGYTF.

The chain links TRBV18 to TRBJ1-6; D may be TRBD1 (5 bases). This CDR3 contains 14 residues. CDR1 is KGHSH, CDR2 LQKENI, per germline. V shed 3 bases and J shed 4 bases, with 7 bases lying between them. CDR3 region: CASSPEGYNSPLHF. In DNA, the CDR3 is TGTGCCAGCTCACCGGAGGGGTATAATTCACCCCTCCACTTT.

The chain carries TRBV6-5 and TRBJ1-2; 7 nucleotides align to TRBD1. This CDR3 region has 13 residues. The germline V gene encodes CDR1 MNHEY and CDR2 SVGAGI. After removal of 5 bases from V and 4 bases from J, the junction contained 4 bases not matched to a gene. The CDR3 region has the DNA TGTGCCAGCAGTCCTAACAGGGGCTATGGCTACACCTTC. It yields the protein CASSPNRGYGYTF.